This T cell receptor beta chain was identified in a study of shared clonotypes between healthy human individuals. Sequenced by immunoSEQ multiplex PCR; TCRdb stores in-frame clones only, minus some. The table has hundreds of thousands of clones, roughly three quarters seen once. The length of the CDR3 is 14 residues. V lost 0 bases, J lost 7 bases, and 2 bases stayed unmatched. Germline V CDR1 and CDR2: KGHSH, LQKENI. The V and J genes are TRBV18 and TRBJ2-2; 7 nucleotides agree with TRBD2. The sequencing sample was made of PBMCs. The sequence was obtained from a woman aged 40 to 49 in good health. Some clones in this sample may be carry-over from other donors' samples. The CDR3, as DNA: TGTGCCAGCTCACCACCGGCGGGGGACGGGGAGCTGTTTTTT. The encoded protein is CASSPPAGDGELFF.